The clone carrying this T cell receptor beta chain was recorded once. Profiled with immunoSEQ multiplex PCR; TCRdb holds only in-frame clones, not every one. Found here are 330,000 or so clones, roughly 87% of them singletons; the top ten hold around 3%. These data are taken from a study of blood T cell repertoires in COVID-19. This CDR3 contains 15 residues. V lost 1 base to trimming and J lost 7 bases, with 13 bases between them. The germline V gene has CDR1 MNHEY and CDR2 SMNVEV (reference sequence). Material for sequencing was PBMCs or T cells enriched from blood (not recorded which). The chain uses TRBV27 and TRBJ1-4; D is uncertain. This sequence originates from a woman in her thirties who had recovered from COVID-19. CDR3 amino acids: CASSLYYSRVEKLFF. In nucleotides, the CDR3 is TGTGCCAGCAGTTTATATTACAGTAGAGTTGAAAAACTGTTTTTT. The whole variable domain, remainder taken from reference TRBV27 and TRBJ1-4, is EAQVTQNPRYLITVTGKKLTVTCSQNMNHEYMSWYRQDPGLGLRQIYYSMNVEVTDKGDVPEGYKVSRKEKRNFPLILESPSPNQTSLYFCASSLYYSRVEKLFFGSGTQLSVL.